These 19 T cell receptor beta chains were all obtained from the same sample, sequenced in a study of T cells in Graves' hyperthyroidism and ophthalmopathy. Researchers amplified the TCR beta CDR3 regions from RNA transcripts. TCR CDR3 underwent first-round RT-PCR with the HTBI primer set. TCRdb re-called the multiplex PCR reads through MiXCR, storing one row per CDR3 protein. The sample shows roughly 35,000 distinct CDR3 sequences, around 52% of them seen only once. Sequencing was performed on blood. These receptor sequences come from a woman aged 40 to 50 with Graves' ophthalmopathy.

At least ten counts were recorded for this clonotype. The chain is built from TRBV6-6 and TRBJ2-3, with D perhaps TRBD2 (6 bases). The ends were cut back, 0 bases at V and 5 bases at J, with 18 bases in the middle. Germline V gene sequence: CDR1 MNHNY, CDR2 SVGAGI (reference sequence). The CDR3 extends over 17 amino acids. The CDR3 spells CASSYSRPQGGGDTQYF. CDR3 DNA sequence: TGTGCCAGCAGTTACTCTCGCCCGCAGGGAGGAGGAGATACGCAGTATTTT.

This sequence joins TRBV7-3 and TRBJ2-7, with D possibly being TRBD1 or TRBD2 (6 bases each). The germline CDR1 and CDR2 sequences are SGHTA and FQGTGA. This CDR3 spans 14 amino acids. Trimming removed 0 bases from V and 6 bases from J, with 12 bases in between. The CDR3 region is CASSLTPGASEQYF. CDR3 DNA: TGTGCCAGCAGCTTAACGCCGGGGGCCTCCGAGCAGTACTTC.

Note on this clonotype: The missing conserved phenylalanine or tryptophan at the end of this CDR3 makes a read error likely. The chain carries TRBV5-1 and TRBJ1-1; D not certain. The CDR3 is 16 residues long. Looked up from germline, CDR1 is SGHRS and CDR2 is YFSETQ. V lost 4 bases to trimming and J lost 8 bases, with 24 bases between them. As DNA, the CDR3 is TGCGCCAGCAGCCAAGATGGGAACCGCCGGGGTACGGAAGCTTTCCTT. It encodes CASSQDGNRRGTEAFL.

This clonotype is medium-sized within its sample. The CDR3: CATIRTATDSGNTIYF. As DNA, the CDR3 is TGTGCCACCATTCGGACAGCAACTGACTCTGGAAACACCATATATTTT. The V and J genes are TRBV24-1 and TRBJ1-3, with a tentative D call TRBD1 (6 bases). Germline assignment: CDR1 KGHDR and CDR2 SFDVKD. The CDR3 consists of 16 residues. V lost 8 bases, J lost 0 bases, and 16 bases lay in between.

The chain carries TRBV29-1 and TRBJ2-1, with D perhaps TRBD2 (6 bases). Germline V gene lookup returns CDR1 SQVTM and CDR2 ANQGSEA. CDR3 length: 11 residues. V shed 6 bases and J shed 10 bases, with 13 bases lying between them. The CDR3 sequence: CSVTRGGEQFF. The CDR3 nucleotides are TGCAGCGTGACGCGAGGAGGGGAGCAGTTCTTC.

This chain connects TRBV19 to TRBJ2-7; 12 bases are a match to TRBD2. J was trimmed by 4 bases and V by 7 bases; bases with no gene match: 8. This CDR3 region has 15 residues. Germline V lookup: CDR1 LNHDA, CDR2 SQIVND (reference sequence). The CDR3 loop is CASTQGLAGSYEQYF. CDR3 in DNA: TGTGCCAGTACCCAAGGACTAGCGGGATCGTACGAGCAGTACTTC.

Points on this clonotype: This is likely a read error, given that the CDR3 carries no conserved phenylalanine or tryptophan at its end. The DNA is left out, because the CDR3 cannot be placed on it with certainty; the CDR3 is given as TCRdb lists it. This chain uses TRBV6-4 with TRBJ1-4. Both ends counted, the CDR3 spans 8 residues. Germline V gene data show CDR1 as MRHNA and CDR2 as SNTAGT. The CDR3 here is CASSETSG.

This sequence joins TRBV7-2 and TRBJ2-2; 7 bases line up with TRBD2. Per the germline V gene, CDR1 is SGHTA and CDR2 is FQGNSA. The CDR3 has 17 residues. The J segment lost 5 bases and the V segment lost 5 bases, leaving 14 bases of the junction unmatched. As DNA, the CDR3 is TGTGCCAGCAGCCCAGGGCGACTAGCCGTGGGTACCGGGGAGCTGTTTTTT. It encodes CASSPGRLAVGTGELFF.

This clonotype was counted a few times. The V gene is TRBV20-1, the J gene TRBJ2-5; no definite D call. The CDR3 covers 11 residues. CDR1 is DFQATT, CDR2 SNEGSKA, per germline (reference sequence). Deletions cut 5 bases from V and 0 bases from J, with 4 bases between. This CDR3 reads CSADNQETQYF. Written as DNA, the CDR3 is TGCAGTGCTGACAACCAAGAGACCCAGTACTTC.

The chain has TRBV10-2 and TRBJ2-7; unclear D gene. The length of the CDR3 is 11 residues. Trimming cost V 3 bases and J 2 bases, with 2 bases left between them. Germline CDR1 is WSHSY and CDR2 is SAAADI. Written as DNA, the CDR3 is TGCGCCAGCAGTGACACCTACGAGCAGTACTTC. Protein: CASSDTYEQYF.

At least ten counts were recorded for this clonotype. The junction and the germline gene differ at one end; a read error may be behind it. This rearrangement joins TRBV11-2 to TRBJ2-7; D possibly corresponds to TRBD1 (6 bases). Germline lookup yields CDR1 SGHAT and CDR2 FQNNGV. This CDR3 is built from 13 residues. CDR3 DNA sequence: TGTGCCAGCAGCTTAAGACAGGCCTACGGGCAGTACTTC. This gives the protein CASSLRQAYGQYF.

Turning to this clonotype: Without the conserved terminal phenylalanine or tryptophan, this CDR3 likely stems from a read error. V is TRBV7-9 and J is TRBJ2-5, with a tentative D call TRBD2 (5 bases). V was trimmed by 4 bases and J by 5 bases, leaving 17 bases between them. CDR1 is SEHNR, CDR2 FQNEAQ, per germline (reference sequence). The CDR3 is 15 amino acids. CDR3 amino acids: CASSSRLCLGETQYS. CDR3 bases: TGTGCCAGCAGCTCGAGACTATGCCTGGGGGAGACCCAGTACTCC.

The CDR3 DNA is TGTGCCAGCAGCCTCGAAGGACAGGGTATCAATCAGCCCCAGCATTTT. Its translation: CASSLEGQGINQPQHF. This rearrangement joins TRBV9 to TRBJ1-5; 8 nucleotides agree with TRBD1. Germline CDR1 reads SGDLS; CDR2 reads YYNGEE. J gave up 3 bases and V 4 bases, and 9 bases lay outside the gene matches. This CDR3 spans 16 amino acids.

This clonotype has ten or more counts. V gene TRBV19 combines with J gene TRBJ1-5; a weak D match, TRBD1 (5 bases). Germline values: CDR1 LNHDA, CDR2 SQIVND (reference sequence). CDR3 length equals 16 residues. The V gene lost 5 bases and the J gene lost 0 bases, with 14 bases spanning the gap. The CDR3 nucleotides read TGTGCCAGTAGTGGGGACTTTGGGGCTAGCAATCAGCCCCAGCATTTT. Its protein is CASSGDFGASNQPQHF. Combining the CDR3 with reference TRBV19 and TRBJ1-5 gives the whole variable domain DGGITQSPKYLFRKEGQNVTLSCEQNLNHDAMYWYRQDPGQGLRLIYYSQIVNDFQKGDIAEGYSVSREKKESFPLTVTSAQKNPTAFYLCASSGDFGASNQPQHFGDGTRLSIL.

The rearrangement joins TRBV24-1 to TRBJ1-1, with D possibly matching TRBD1 (6 bases). This CDR3 has 14 residues. CDR1 is KGHDR and CDR2 is SFDVKD in the germline V gene. Trimming pared 7 bases from V and 7 bases from J, leaving 18 bases between. The CDR3 DNA sequence: TGTGCCACCAGGTCGGGACTAGGGGACAATGAAGCTTTCTTT. Translating it yields CATRSGLGDNEAFF.

A word on this clonotype: This may come from a read error, since a much larger clone is one base off. This chain joins TRBV27 and TRBJ2-5; D ambiguous. The CDR3 loop spans 17 amino acids. CDR1 is MNHEY, CDR2 SMNVEV, per germline (reference sequence). The ends were cut back, 4 bases at V and 3 bases at J, with 21 bases in the middle. This CDR3 is CASSSARGRRREETQYF. The CDR3 region has the DNA TGTGCCAGCAGTTCCGCCCGAGGACGGCGACGTGAAGAGACCCAGTACTTC.

The CDR3 coding sequence is TGTGCCACCGCGCCGGACAGCCACCGTCAAGAGACCCAGTACTTC. Translated: CATAPDSHRQETQYF. The V call is TRBV15, the J call TRBJ2-5, with D perhaps TRBD1 (6 bases). This CDR3 contains 15 residues. Germline V gene lookup returns CDR1 LNHNV and CDR2 YYDKDF (reference sequence). V lost 8 bases, J lost 2 bases, and 18 bases lay in between.

The chain joins TRBV12-3 or TRBV12-4 to TRBJ2-3; 9 nucleotides match TRBD2. The ends lost 8 bases at V and 11 bases at J; junction bases unmatched: 11. The CDR3 is 13 amino acids. The CDR3 sequence is CASYSGSQNEQYF. The CDR3 nucleotides are TGTGCCAGCTATAGCGGGAGTCAAAATGAGCAGTATTTT.

V gene TRBV15 combines with J gene TRBJ2-1; tentatively, D is TRBD1 or TRBD2 (10 bases each). The V end lost 3 bases, the J end lost 4 bases, and 22 bases lay between the germline ends. CDR1 and CDR2 (germline): LNHNV, YYDKDF (reference sequence). The CDR3 consists of 18 residues. Here the CDR3 DNA reads TGTGCCACCAGCAGGGGACAGGGGACTAGCGATAAGTACAATGAGCAGTTCTTC. Protein: CATSRGQGTSDKYNEQFF.